This T cell receptor beta chain was profiled in a study of blood T cell repertoires in COVID-19 (TCRdb year 2020). Looking at the study overall: Samples from collaborators originated in the United States, Italy and Spain and spanned both the acute and convalescent phases of COVID-19. The repertoires were made available in a free public database intended to serve as a resource for research on the immune response to SARS-CoV-2. Where HLA class I and class II types were available, the types were taken from metadata supplied by the sample provider, not from assay-based typing. The material from the prospective study consisted of cDNA or gDNA derived from T cells, B-cell-depleted T cells, or PBMCs. Sample metadata almost always included a de-identified subject ID, COVID-19 status, age in years and sex. The samples were drawn from two sources: the first 160 participants of the ongoing ImmuneRACE study, and 1,254 subjects contributed by 6 global collaborators. Deeply sampled blood TCRbeta repertoires from subjects exposed to, actively infected with, or recovered from COVID-19 were included in the dataset. Study-wide findings and limitations: The quantity of clinical and demographic metadata differed by source and by participant and was supplied without curation.

The collaborating institutions used their own protocols to collect whole blood in K2EDTA tubes. For TCRbeta analysis, collaborator samples were shipped as frozen whole blood, as isolated PBMCs, or as DNA extracted from either sample type. TCRbeta CDR3 regions were amplified from genomic DNA by means of the immunoSEQ Assay, a bias-controlled multiplex PCR. For the original study's pipeline: Nucleated cell counts per sample were estimated from amplification of reference gene primers within the assay. To quantify the absolute abundance of each unique TCRbeta CDR3 rearrangement, sequence reads were collapsed and filtered. For each sample, productive Simpson clonality was calculated as the square root of Simpson's diversity index across productive rearrangements. TCRdb's version of the immuneACCESS table is confined to in-frame rearrangements and falls short of the full clone set. An unresolved V gene accounts for under half of the shortfall where checked; the remainder is of unknown origin. The DNA gave D and trimming, while V, J and clone size come from that table. This sample gives about 140,000 clones in total; roughly 90% of them show up just once. In total, the top ten clones hold roughly a tenth of the sample.

Comments on this clone: Its specific antigen is unknown. No base quality information exists; no much larger clone differs at one position.

The specimen sequenced was peripheral blood. This TCR was sampled from a man aged 50-60 years with active or convalescent COVID-19.

The CDR3 corresponds to CATRNRDRANQPQHF. The DNA sequence is as follows: TGTGCCACCCGTAACCGGGACAGGGCGAATCAGCCCCAGCATTTT. Here the chain combines TRBV15 and TRBJ1-5; a stretch of 9 junction bases matches TRBD1. The CDR3 runs 15 amino acids, cysteine and phenylalanine included. Only the CDR3 part of the read is kept: 45 bases, read in frame from the first base. Via the germline V gene (reference sequence), CDR1 is LNHNV and CDR2 YYDKDF. Compared with germline, V lacks 8 bases and J lacks 4 bases; bases without a gene match: 9.